The T cell receptor (beta chain) described here comes from a study of cytomegalovirus exposure and HLA in healthy donors. This clone was counted between two and nine times. Antigen unknown. Study-wide results and caveats: The analysis excluded some indistinguishable V segments, including TRBV6-2 and TRBV6-3.

CDR3 size: 15 residues. The V gene lost 1 base and the J gene lost 5 bases, with 12 bases spanning the gap. Germline V gives CDR1 SGHRS, CDR2 YFSETQ. 60 Vbeta and 13 Jbeta primers were used in PCR. Some clones are missing from TCRdb's copy, which holds only in-frame ones; the method was immunoSEQ multiplex PCR. The table has under 200,000 clones, about 79% seen once; the top ten hold 11% to 15%. The source of this sequence is a man aged 50 or older in good health and CMV-seropositive. Material for sequencing was PBMCs. The rearrangement joins TRBV5-1 to TRBJ2-2; maybe TRBD1 (6 bases). The CDR3 loop is CASSLRGFGTGELFF. Written as DNA, the CDR3 is TGCGCCAGCAGCTTGAGGGGGTTTGGGACCGGGGAGCTGTTTTTT.